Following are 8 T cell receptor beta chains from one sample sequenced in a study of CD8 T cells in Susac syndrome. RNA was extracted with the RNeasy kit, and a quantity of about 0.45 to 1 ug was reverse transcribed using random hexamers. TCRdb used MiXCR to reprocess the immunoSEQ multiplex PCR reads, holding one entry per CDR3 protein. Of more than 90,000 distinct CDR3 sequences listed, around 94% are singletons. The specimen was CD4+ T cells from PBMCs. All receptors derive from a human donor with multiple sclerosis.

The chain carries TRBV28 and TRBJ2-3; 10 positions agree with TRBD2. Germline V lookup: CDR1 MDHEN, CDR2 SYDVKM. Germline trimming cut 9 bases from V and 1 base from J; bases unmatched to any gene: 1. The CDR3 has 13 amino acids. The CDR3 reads CASLAGGTDTQYF. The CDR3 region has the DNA TGTGCCAGTCTAGCGGGGGGCACAGATACGCAGTATTTT.

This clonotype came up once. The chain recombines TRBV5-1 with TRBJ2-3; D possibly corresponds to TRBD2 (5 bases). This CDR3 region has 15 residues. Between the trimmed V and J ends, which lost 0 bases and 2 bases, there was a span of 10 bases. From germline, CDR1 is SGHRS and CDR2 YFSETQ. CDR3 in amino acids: CASSLEASFTDTQYF. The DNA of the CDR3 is TGCGCCAGCAGCTTGGAGGCTAGCTTCACAGATACGCAGTATTTT.

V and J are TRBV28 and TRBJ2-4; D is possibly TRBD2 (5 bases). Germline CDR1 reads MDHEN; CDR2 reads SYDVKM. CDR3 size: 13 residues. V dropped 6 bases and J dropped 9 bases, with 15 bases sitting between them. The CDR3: CASSDTAGGIQYF. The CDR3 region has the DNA TGTGCCAGCAGCGACACGGCGGGCGGCATTCAGTACTTC.

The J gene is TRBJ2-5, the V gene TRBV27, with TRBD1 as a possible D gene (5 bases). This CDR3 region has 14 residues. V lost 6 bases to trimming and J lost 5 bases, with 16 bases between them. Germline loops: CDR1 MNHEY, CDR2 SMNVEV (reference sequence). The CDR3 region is CASSQAWGSETQYF. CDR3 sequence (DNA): TGTGCCAGCAGCCAAGCCTGGGGCAGTGAGACCCAGTACTTC.

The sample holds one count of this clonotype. For the CDR3, the DNA is TGTGCCAGCAGCCAAAGGGGGGAGTACTATGGCTACACCTTC. Translation gives CASSQRGEYYGYTF. The rearrangement links TRBV3-1 to TRBJ1-2; tentatively, D is TRBD1 (6 bases). Trimming left V 2 bases short and J 3 bases short, with 10 bases between. The CDR3 has 14 residues. CDR1 and CDR2 from the germline V gene are LGHDT and YNNKEL (reference sequence).

The DNA of the CDR3 is TGCGCCAGCAGCCGGGTACAGGGGGGCTACAATGAGCAGTTCTTC. It yields the protein CASSRVQGGYNEQFF. V and J are TRBV4-3 and TRBJ2-1; 8 bases align to TRBD1. The CDR3 is made up of 15 amino acids. Germline V gene data show CDR1 as LGHNA and CDR2 as YSLEER. V lost 4 bases, J lost 3 bases, and 5 bases stayed unmatched.

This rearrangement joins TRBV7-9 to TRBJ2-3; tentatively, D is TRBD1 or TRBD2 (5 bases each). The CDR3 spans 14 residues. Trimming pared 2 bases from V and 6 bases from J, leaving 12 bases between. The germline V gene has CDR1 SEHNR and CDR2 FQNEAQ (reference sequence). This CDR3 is CASSLRAGSDTQYF. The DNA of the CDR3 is TGTGCCAGCAGCTTACGGGCAGGGAGCGATACGCAGTATTTT.

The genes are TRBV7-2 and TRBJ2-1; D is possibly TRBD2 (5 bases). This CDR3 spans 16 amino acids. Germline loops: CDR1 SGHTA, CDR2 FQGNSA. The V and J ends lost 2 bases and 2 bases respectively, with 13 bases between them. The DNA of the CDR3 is TGTGCCAGCAGCTTATTAGCGTCGCAGCCCTACAATGAGCAGTTCTTC. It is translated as CASSLLASQPYNEQFF.